These 9 T cell receptor beta chains share one sample of origin, sequenced in a study of blood T cell repertoires in COVID-19. Assay used: immunoSEQ multiplex PCR; TCRdb lists only in-frame clones, some missing. The sample shows under 300,000 clones, 80% to 85% of them seen only once. Specimen: peripheral blood. The receptors originated from a woman aged 18-29 years with acute or convalescent COVID-19.

This chain joins TRBV27 and TRBJ2-1; D may be TRBD1 (6 bases). This CDR3 comprises 17 residues. Germline V gene lookup returns CDR1 MNHEY and CDR2 SMNVEV (reference sequence). V lost 0 bases and J 2 bases, leaving 14 bases between the germline ends. This CDR3 is CASSLSGTISAYNEQFF. DNA of the CDR3: TGTGCCAGCAGTTTATCGGGGACAATTAGTGCCTACAATGAGCAGTTCTTC.

The chain uses TRBV20-1 and TRBJ2-7, with TRBD2 matching 9 bases. Germline V gives CDR1 DFQATT, CDR2 SNEGSKA (reference sequence). The CDR3 runs to 14 residues. V was pared by 3 bases and J by 5 bases, with 8 bases of the junction left unmatched. The CDR3 sequence is CSASRASGTHEQYF. CDR3 sequence (DNA): TGCAGTGCTAGTCGGGCTAGCGGGACCCACGAGCAGTACTTC.

The chain couples TRBV4-3 to TRBJ1-4; 8 bases map to TRBD1. Germline loops: CDR1 LGHNA, CDR2 YSLEER. Trimming cost V 0 bases and J 8 bases; bases outside gene matches: 14. The CDR3 extends over 18 amino acids. The CDR3 reads CASSQDPWPQGAGEKLFF. In DNA, the CDR3 is TGCGCCAGCAGCCAAGATCCCTGGCCTCAGGGGGCCGGCGAAAAACTGTTTTTT.

Here the CDR3 DNA reads TGCGCCAGCTACCCGGGACAGGGGACAACTAATGAAAAACTGTTTTTT. It yields the protein CASYPGQGTTNEKLFF. The genes are TRBV5-1 and TRBJ1-4; 10 bases map to TRBD1. Germline-derived CDR1 and CDR2 are SGHRS and YFSETQ. Losses at the gene ends were 7 bases for V and 0 bases for J; bases not matched to a gene: 6. This CDR3 contains 16 residues.

The rearrangement joins TRBV27 to TRBJ2-5; the match to TRBD2 covers 8 bases. The CDR3 is 14 residues long. Germline-derived CDR1 and CDR2 are MNHEY and SMNVEV (reference sequence). The J segment lost 6 bases and the V segment lost 8 bases, leaving 11 bases of the junction unmatched. The CDR3, as DNA: TGTGCCAGCGGGAAGACGAGCGGGAGACAGACCCAGTACTTC. Translating it yields CASGKTSGRQTQYF.

V and J are TRBV6-2 or TRBV6-3 and TRBJ1-2; a weak D match, TRBD1 (6 bases). Deletions cut 6 bases from V and 3 bases from J, with 14 bases between. The CDR3 runs 14 residues. In germline, CDR1 is MNHEY, CDR2 SVGEGT. CDR3 nucleotide sequence: TGTGCCAGCAGCAGGACAGATACCTACTATGGCTACACCTTC. Its translation is CASSRTDTYYGYTF.

The V and J genes are TRBV7-2 and TRBJ2-7; 9 nucleotides match TRBD1. Germline loops: CDR1 SGHTA, CDR2 FQGNSA. This CDR3 is 18 amino acids long. Unmatched junction bases numbered 13, after V lost 1 base and J lost 3 bases. The CDR3 nucleotides are TGTGCCAGCAGCTTAGGAACCTCCGGGACAGGGAAAATCTACGAGCAGTACTTC. Translated: CASSLGTSGTGKIYEQYF. The whole variable domain, filled in from reference TRBV7-2 and TRBJ2-7, reads GAGVSQSPSNKVTEKGKDVELRCDPISGHTALYWYRQSLGQGLEFLIYFQGNSAPDKSGLPSDRFSAERTGGSVSTLTIQRTQQEDSAVYLCASSLGTSGTGKIYEQYFGPGTRLTVT.

The rearrangement joins TRBV28 to TRBJ1-3; D is possibly TRBD1 (5 bases). V gave up 6 bases and J gave up 4 bases, with 13 bases separating them. The CDR3 has 14 amino acids. Germline V gives CDR1 MDHEN, CDR2 SYDVKM. For the CDR3, the DNA is TGTGCCAGCAGGGGGACTTTAGGGGGAAACACCATATATTTT. It translates to CASRGTLGGNTIYF.

This clone came up a few times. The chain couples TRBV7-2 to TRBJ2-3; D possibly corresponds to TRBD2 (5 bases). V lost 1 base and J lost 1, with 12 bases in between. CDR1 is SGHTA, CDR2 FQGNSA, per germline. There are 16 residues in the CDR3. The CDR3 reads CASSLVRVPGTDTQYF. In nucleotides, the CDR3 is TGTGCCAGCAGCTTAGTGCGGGTCCCGGGCACAGATACGCAGTATTTT.